This TCR beta chain came from a study of Graves' ophthalmopathy and Graves' hyperthyroidism. Study conclusions and caveats: At just over 70% sensitivity and approximately 74% specificity, the model predicted progression of the ophthalmopathy.

This clonotype was found a few times. Its antigen is not identified. The junction shows a germline mismatch at one end, possibly a read error. From RNA, the CDR3 regions of TCR beta chains were amplified and sequenced. The authors performed first-round RT-PCR with HTBI primers and then a second-round multiplex PCR. TCRdb processed the multiplex PCR reads anew with MiXCR; each CDR3 protein has one entry. The sample has 650,000 to 800,000 distinct CDR3 sequences, about 41% seen once; the top ten hold roughly 3%. Sequenced: peripheral blood. This receptor was taken from an adult man with Graves' ophthalmopathy.

The CDR3 reads CACGTWNISGYTF. The CDR3 DNA reads as TGTGCCTGCGGGACATGGAATATAAGTGGCTACACCTTC. J is TRBJ1-2 and V is TRBV29-1; possible D gene TRBD1, 6 bases. CDR3 length: 13 residues. Germline V CDR1 and CDR2: SQVTM, ANQGSEA.